The sequence of this T cell receptor beta chain was determined in a study of metastatic and nonmetastatic thyroid tumors. TCRdb re-called the PCR reads with MiXCR. The sample yields about 32,000 clones, approximately 8% seen once. Each patient came to thyroid surgery without any prior treatment (of any kind). Germline CDR1 reads SNHLY; CDR2 reads FYNNEI. The CDR3 runs to 15 residues. V was cut by 0 bases and J by 8 bases, with 13 bases left in between. In this sample, this clone turned up many times. The sample taken for sequencing was blood. The receptor was isolated from a female donor with papillary thyroid cancer or a benign thyroid nodule (not recorded which). Some clones in this sample may be carry-over from other donors' samples. The chain joins TRBV2 to TRBJ1-4; a weak D match, TRBD1 (5 bases). Written as DNA, the CDR3 is TGTGCCAGCAGTGAAGCGAGGGGTCTTTGGGAAAAACTGTTTTTT. Its translation is CASSEARGLWEKLFF.